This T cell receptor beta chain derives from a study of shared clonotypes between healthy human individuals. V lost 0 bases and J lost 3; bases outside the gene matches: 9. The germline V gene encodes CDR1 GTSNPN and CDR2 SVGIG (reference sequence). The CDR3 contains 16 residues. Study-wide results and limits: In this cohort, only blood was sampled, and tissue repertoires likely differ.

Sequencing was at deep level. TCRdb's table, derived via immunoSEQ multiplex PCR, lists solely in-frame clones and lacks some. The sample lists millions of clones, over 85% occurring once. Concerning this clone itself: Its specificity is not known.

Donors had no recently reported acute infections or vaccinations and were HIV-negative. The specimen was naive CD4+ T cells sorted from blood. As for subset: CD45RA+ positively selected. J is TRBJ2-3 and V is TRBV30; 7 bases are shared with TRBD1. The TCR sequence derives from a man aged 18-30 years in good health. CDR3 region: CAWSVRPGGTTDTQYF. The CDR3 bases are TGTGCCTGGAGTGTACGGCCAGGGGGAACGACAGATACGCAGTATTTT.